Many counts were recorded for the clone carrying this TCR beta chain. Its antigen remains unidentified. This sample stems from a study of T cells in Graves' hyperthyroidism and ophthalmopathy. Study-wide findings and caveats: Ophthalmopathy, which appeared later, was predicted by the model a median about 6 months before onset. Ophthalmopathy was separated from stable hyperthyroidism by a 13 V-J model.

The diagnoses drew upon clinical symptoms, serum thyroxine and TRAb, thyroid ultrasound and orbital computed tomography. CDR1 and CDR2 from the germline V gene are SGHVS and FQNEAQ. The CDR3 loop spans 17 amino acids. V gave up 11 bases and J gave up 2 bases, with 27 bases separating them. TCR beta CDR3 regions were amplified from RNA. Researchers ran a first-round RT-PCR on the TCR CDR3 using the HTBI primer set. TCRdb reprocessed the multiplex PCR reads with MiXCR, giving one entry per CDR3 protein. Of under 400,000 distinct CDR3 sequences listed, less than 20% are singletons. This TCR was recovered from a woman aged 18-29 years with Graves' hyperthyroidism that later progressed to Graves' ophthalmopathy. This chain links TRBV7-8 with TRBJ1-2; D remains unclear. The sample taken for sequencing was blood. The CDR3 nucleotides read TGTGCCTCTAACCCCTTAGCCCGGACCGACACCAACTATGGCTACACCTTC. Translating it yields CASNPLARTDTNYGYTF.